These 6 T cell receptor beta chains were all obtained from the same sample, sequenced in a study of beta chain features in type 1 diabetes. As every portion of the isolated RNA was reverse transcribed, the sequencing read expressed TCRB transcripts. The data were produced by immunoSEQ multiplex PCR, yet TCRdb's version contains in-frame clones alone and is incomplete. The sample lists 15,000 to 20,000 clones, 45% to 50% seen once, with approximately 0.44% in the top ten. Sequencing used stem cell memory CD4+ T cells from blood. The receptor source for this set is a young man in good health.

This clone has a handful of counts. V usage is TRBV10-3 and J usage is TRBJ1-1, with TRBD1 as a possible D gene (6 bases). The V and J ends lost 3 bases and 4 bases respectively, with 12 bases between them. Germline CDR1 and CDR2: ENHRY and SYGVKD. This CDR3 has 14 amino acids. CDR3 region: CAISDHGQSTEAFF. DNA of the CDR3: TGTGCCATCAGTGACCACGGACAGAGCACTGAAGCTTTCTTT.

V is TRBV9 and J is TRBJ1-2, with unresolved D. Trimming removed 3 bases at V and 4 bases at J, with 13 bases between. Germline V gene sequence: CDR1 SGDLS, CDR2 YYNGEE. This CDR3 comprises 14 residues. CDR3 bases: TGTGCCAGCAGCGCCGGCGGCGTTTTCTATGGCTACACCTTC. Residues: CASSAGGVFYGYTF.

A few counts support this clone. The chain employs TRBV7-3 and TRBJ2-3; D gene ambiguous. CDR1 is SGHTA, CDR2 FQGTGA, per germline. The CDR3 is 12 residues long. V shed 6 bases and J shed 3 bases, with 7 bases lying between them. The CDR3 protein is CASSVGTDTQYF. As DNA, the CDR3 is TGTGCCAGCAGTGTCGGGACAGATACGCAGTATTTT.

This clone was picked up a small number of times. This chain uses TRBV29-1 with TRBJ2-3; 7 bases align to TRBD1. V dropped 6 bases and J dropped 6; count of bases not matched to a gene: 6. The CDR3 is made up of 12 amino acids. Germline V gives CDR1 SQVTM, CDR2 ANQGSEA. The CDR3 nucleotides are TGCAGCGTGTACGGGACAGACGATACGCAGTATTTT. This sequence encodes CSVYGTDDTQYF.

There are a few counts of this clone. This chain joins TRBV2 and TRBJ1-1, with TRBD1 as a possible D gene (5 bases). Germline V gives CDR1 SNHLY, CDR2 FYNNEI. The CDR3 consists of 14 residues. Trimming stripped 7 bases from V and 4 bases from J, with 16 bases between. The CDR3 DNA is TGTGCCAGCAAGAAGGATGGGGGGGGCACTGAAGCTTTCTTT. Translating gives CASKKDGGGTEAFF. The whole variable domain, filled in from reference TRBV2 and TRBJ1-1, reads EPEVTQTPSHQVTQMGQEVILRCVPISNHLYFYWYRQILGQKVEFLVSFYNNEISEKSEIFDDQFSVERPDGSNFTLKIRSTKLEDSAMYFCASKKDGGGTEAFFGQGTRLTVV.

CDR3 sequence (DNA): TGTGCCAGCAGCACCCCGGGACTCAACTCTGGAAACACCATATATTTT. It is translated as CASSTPGLNSGNTIYF. This chain uses TRBV14 with TRBJ1-3; perhaps TRBD1 as D (5 bases). Germline V lookup: CDR1 SGHDN, CDR2 FVKESK. Deletions cut 5 bases from V and 0 bases from J, with 14 bases between. This CDR3 is built from 16 residues.